The clone carrying this T cell receptor (beta chain) was observed a handful of times. Its antigen remains unidentified. This entry comes from a study of CD8+ T cells in alopecia areata. At the level of the study: Oral tofacitinib, 5 to 10 mg twice daily, was given in an open-label trial. Study-wide points: In lesional scalp, particularly from alopecia totalis/universalis, clonality was higher than in normal scalp. Sequencing of scalp samples also includes resident alphabeta T cells from normal skin. Expanded CD8+ clones among the top 100, as well as scalp clonality, were significantly decreased by tofacitinib.

The treatment was: oral pan-JAK inhibitor, 5-10 mg twice daily. Extracted from the samples, RNA was reverse transcribed into cDNA to serve as the sequencing template. Only in-frame clones appear in the TCRdb table, and some are missing; sequencing was by immunoSEQ multiplex PCR. Of 150,000 to 200,000 clones in the sample, 50% to 60% are singletons; the top ten hold less than 3.5%. In germline, CDR1 is DFQATT, CDR2 SNEGSKA (reference sequence). The CDR3 sequence is 10 residues long. The chain employs TRBV20-1 and TRBJ2-7, with D perhaps TRBD1 (6 bases). The sample consisted of CD4+ T cells sorted from blood, taken at week 4, from a patient treated with tofacitinib. The sequence came from a human donor with alopecia areata. DNA for the CDR3: TGCAGCACAGGGAAAGACGAGCAGTACTTC. Encoded protein: CSTGKDEQYF.